A selection of T cell receptor beta chains follows, all from one sample in a study of T cell repertoires in cytomegalovirus infection. TCRdb recomputed calls from the reads with MiXCR, one row per CDR3 protein. Here the sample spans about 900,000 distinct CDR3 sequences, roughly 30% being singletons. For these receptors, no antigen is known. Source: cultured CD8+ T cells from PBMCs, taken from culture after CMV antigen stimulation. Receptors were obtained from a human donor in good health (CMV status not recorded). Some clones in this sample may be carry-over from other donors' samples. The CDR3 runs from the conserved cysteine through the conserved F or W. Each record gives: J gene, D gene, clone size, CDR3 length, V gene, CDR3 protein, CDR3 DNA. A D gene is named only where the DNA matches it firmly. For some rows the clone size is stated as once, few or many, or as a class when expanded; others skip it.

>TRBJ1-1|TRBD1|few|15|TRBV27
CASSLSKKTGPEAFF
TGTGCCAGCAGTTTATCAAAAAAGACAGGGCCTGAAGCTTTCTTT
>TRBJ1-5|TRBD1|.|17|TRBV7-8
CASSLGSGGTVNQPQHF
TGTGCCAGCAGCTTAGGGTCAGGCGGGACAGTAAATCAGCCCCAGCATTTT
>TRBJ2-1|.|.|14|TRBV5-6
CASSLDGWNNEQFF
TGTGCCAGCAGCTTGGATGGCTGGAACAATGAGCAGTTCTTC
>TRBJ1-5|TRBD1|many|14|TRBV7-6
CASSLAQGGQPQHF
TGTGCCAGCAGCTTAGCCCAGGGGGGGCAGCCCCAGCATTTT
>TRBJ2-5|.|few|15|TRBV20-1
CSASPQGRTGETQYF
TGCAGTGCTAGCCCGCAGGGGAGGACGGGAGAGACCCAGTACTTC
>TRBJ2-3|TRBD2|.|15|TRBV27
CAIGVLAGGGDTQYF
TGTGCCATTGGGGTACTAGCGGGCGGAGGCGATACGCAGTATTTT
>TRBJ1-6|.|few|16|TRBV28
CASSFAGSSYNSPLHF
TGTGCCAGCAGTTTTGCAGGGAGCTCCTATAATTCACCCCTCCACTTT
>TRBJ1-2|TRBD1|.|14|TRBV5-6
CASSFGGQSDGYTF
TGTGCCAGCAGCTTCGGGGGACAGAGTGATGGCTACACCTTC
>TRBJ2-1|TRBD2|.|14|TRBV20-1
CSARSPGGGNEQFF
TGCAGTGCTAGATCCCCGGGAGGGGGGAATGAGCAGTTCTTC
>TRBJ1-1|.|.|13|TRBV4-1
CASSQERATEAFF
TGCGCCAGCAGCCAAGAGAGGGCCACTGAAGCTTTCTTT
>TRBJ2-7|TRBD2|few|13|TRBV7-9
CASSPGRAHEQYF
TGTGCCAGCAGCCCCGGGAGGGCCCACGAGCAGTACTTC
>TRBJ2-2|.|few|16|TRBV7-9
CASSLGSREATGELFF
TGTGCCAGCAGCTTAGGGAGTAGGGAGGCCACCGGGGAGCTGTTTTTT
>TRBJ2-1|TRBD1|.|16|TRBV4-1
CASSPVGTGDDNEQFF
TGCGCCAGCAGCCCCGTCGGGACAGGGGACGACAATGAGCAGTTCTTC
>TRBJ1-2|.|few|13|TRBV2
CASSEKYGGGYTF
TGTGCCAGCAGTGAAAAGTACGGAGGTGGCTACACCTTC
>TRBJ1-1|.|.|16|TRBV27
CASSEDSIFMNTEAFF
TGTGCCAGCAGTGAGGACAGTATATTCATGAACACTGAAGCTTTCTTT